This T cell receptor beta chain was identified in a study of breast tumors, draining lymph nodes, adjacent tissues. The CDR3 loop spans 13 amino acids. V dropped 5 bases and J dropped 6 bases, with 13 bases sitting between them. The germline gives CDR1 LNHDA, CDR2 SQIVND (reference sequence). General observations from the study: Tumor TCR diversity was below lymph nodes but above nontumor tissue. Most tumor T cells seemingly derive from lymph node, then expand in tumor. The lymph node origin of tumor T cells was framed as consistent with a hypothesis, not demonstrated. Compared with basal-like, luminal-like tumors shared significantly more repertoire with nontumor tissue.

MiXCR, run by TCRdb on the multiplex PCR reads, gives a single entry per CDR3 protein. This sample has some 110,000 distinct CDR3 sequences, with roughly 33% found just once. This clonotype has ten or more counts. Its target is not known. Axillary draining lymph nodes of breast cancer patients supplied the node samples. Sequencing input: axillary lymph node tissue. The clonotype comes from a female donor with breast cancer. Some clones in this sample may be carry-over from other donors' samples. The J gene is TRBJ1-2, the V gene TRBV19, with D possibly matching TRBD1 (5 bases). The CDR3 is CASSGDSWDGYTF. In DNA, the CDR3 is TGTGCCAGTAGTGGAGACAGTTGGGATGGCTACACCTTC.